This T cell receptor beta chain appears in the sequencing data of a study of molecular identifiers for immune sequencing clone quantification. Study in general: In the replicates, RNA derived from about 19,000 or 110,000 naive CD8 cells was divided into five parts, and four were sequenced. Overall study results and limits: Over 98% of effector molecules, yet under 1% of naive-cell molecules, were held by clones above 20 RNA copies. Because of identical TCR molecules sharing a barcode, sizes of highly expanded clones could be underestimated.

In its sample, this clonotype is large. Its antigen is as yet unknown. Using a CD8+CD4-CCR7+CD45RA+ phenotype, naive CD8 T cells were sorted. One entry per CDR3 protein, called by TCRdb with MiXCR from the PCR reads. The sample holds around 2,500 distinct CDR3 sequences, about a sixth seen once. Germline assignment: CDR1 MNHEY and CDR2 SMNVEV (reference sequence). The CDR3 consists of 15 residues. The V end lost 0 bases, the J end lost 4 bases, and 10 bases lay between the germline ends. The chain joins TRBV27 to TRBJ1-3; a weak D match, TRBD1 (5 bases). The TCR was taken from a human donor in good health. Some libraries in this study had Jurkat cell RNA spiked in. Material: naive CD8+ T cells from blood, with Jurkat cell RNA spiked in. Sample subset: FACS-sorted CD8+CD4-CCR7+CD45RA+ naive T cells. Here the CDR3 reads CASSLSLGTGNTIYF. The CDR3 nucleotides are TGTGCCAGCAGTTTATCTTTGGGGACCGGAAACACCATATATTTT.